This T cell receptor (beta chain) emerged from a study of control samples from healthy donors and cancer patients. Only in-frame clones appear in the TCRdb table, and some are missing; sequencing was by immunoSEQ multiplex PCR. The sample records almost 95,000 clones, about nine tenths being singletons. In germline, CDR1 is SGDLS, CDR2 YYNGEE. The CDR3 consists of 15 residues. V was shortened by 4 bases and J by 0 bases, with 11 bases between the two germline ends. V usage is TRBV9 and J usage is TRBJ1-3; D not certain. The sample taken for sequencing was blood. The clonotype originates from a woman aged 18-35 years in good health. CDR3 residues: CASSLGEGSGNTIYF. CDR3 sequence (DNA): TGTGCCAGCAGCCTTGGTGAGGGCTCTGGAAACACCATATATTTT. Combining the CDR3 with reference TRBV9 and TRBJ1-3 gives the whole variable domain DSGVTQTPKHLITATGQRVTLRCSPRSGDLSVYWYQQSLDQGLQFLIQYYNGEERAKGNILERFSAQQFPDLHSELNLSSLELGDSALYFCASSLGEGSGNTIYFGEGSWLTVV.